What follows is one TCR beta chain and its context. Enrollees, about 18 to 95 years old, lived in some 24 US areas. V lost 7 bases to trimming and J lost 3 bases; unmatched junction nucleotides: 14. The germline CDR1 and CDR2 sequences are LGHDT and YNNKEL (reference sequence). The CDR3 consists of 16 residues. As processed by the authors: For nucleated cells, counts were estimated from reference gene primer amplification. Clones were read by immunoSEQ multiplex PCR, and TCRdb kept only the in-frame ones, dropping some. From that table come the V and J calls and clone size; the DNA was used to work out D and trimming. This sample has about 210,000 clones, with 80% to 90% found just once. The data stem from a study of blood T cell repertoires in COVID-19. Background on the study: Acute and convalescent COVID-19 samples came from the United States, Italy and Spain. Sources were T cells, B-cell-depleted T cells, or PBMCs; the material itself was cDNA or gDNA.

The source material was PBMCs or T cells enriched from blood (not recorded which). The sequence derives from a woman between 40 and 55 years old with acute COVID-19. The gene calls are TRBV3-1 (or the pseudogene TRBV3-2) and TRBJ1-2; TRBD1 agrees at 7 bases. This CDR3 is CASTPGGIYGHYGYTF. For the CDR3, the DNA is TGTGCCAGCACCCCAGGGGGGATCTATGGTCACTATGGCTACACCTTC.